These 21 T cell receptor beta chains came from one sample sequenced in a study of blood T cell repertoires in COVID-19. The data were produced by immunoSEQ multiplex PCR, yet TCRdb's version contains in-frame clones alone and is incomplete. Of about 380,000 clones detected, 89% appear once; the ten largest clones hold about 1.2%. The sample comprised peripheral blood. The receptors come from a man aged 35 to 55 with acute or convalescent COVID-19.

The rearrangement joins TRBV9 to TRBJ1-1; tentative D call: TRBD1 (6 bases). The CDR3 extends over 12 amino acids. Deletions cut 3 bases from V and 10 bases from J, with 13 bases between. Germline CDR1 SGDLS, CDR2 YYNGEE. CDR3 protein: CASSATGIGAFF. Written as DNA, the CDR3 is TGTGCCAGCAGCGCGACAGGTATCGGAGCTTTCTTT. Full variable domain (rest looked up from reference TRBV9 and TRBJ1-1): DSGVTQTPKHLITATGQRVTLRCSPRSGDLSVYWYQQSLDQGLQFLIQYYNGEERAKGNILERFSAQQFPDLHSELNLSSLELGDSALYFCASSATGIGAFFGQGTRLTVV.

This chain links TRBV28 with TRBJ1-1, with unresolved D. This CDR3 has 13 amino acids. The ends were cut back, 2 bases at V and 0 bases at J, with 4 bases in the middle. Germline V lookup: CDR1 MDHEN, CDR2 SYDVKM. The CDR3 loop reads CASSLNLNTEAFF. CDR3 coding DNA: TGTGCCAGCAGTTTAAACTTGAACACTGAAGCTTTCTTT.

This clone was observed once. The rearrangement links TRBV4-2 to TRBJ2-7; D is possibly TRBD1 (6 bases). The CDR3 sequence is 16 residues long. In germline, CDR1 is LGHNA, CDR2 YNFKEQ. V lost 0 bases to trimming and J lost 3 bases, with 15 bases between them. The CDR3 coding sequence is TGTGCCAGCAGCCAAGAAGGACCGGGACACTTCTACGAGCAGTACTTC. Its protein is CASSQEGPGHFYEQYF.

This clone was recorded only once. This chain links TRBV18 with TRBJ2-2, with D possibly TRBD1 on 5 matching bases. With 1 base removed from V and 3 bases from J, the gap between germline ends came to 9 bases. The CDR3 is 15 residues long. The germline V gene encodes CDR1 KGHSH and CDR2 LQKENI. The CDR3 is CASSPQGSDTGELFF. Here the CDR3 DNA reads TGTGCCAGCTCACCACAGGGGTCGGACACCGGGGAGCTGTTTTTT. The full variable domain, its missing parts supplied by reference TRBV18 and TRBJ2-2, is NAGVMQNPRHLVRRRGQEARLRCSPMKGHSHVYWYRQLPEEGLKFMVYLQKENIIDESGMPKERFSAEFPKEGPSILRIQQVVRGDSAAYFCASSPQGSDTGELFFGEGSRLTVL.

This clone was detected once. The rearrangement joins TRBV7-8 to TRBJ1-5; D may be TRBD1 (5 bases). V dropped 5 bases and J dropped 2 bases, with 10 bases sitting between them. Germline CDR1 reads SGHVS; CDR2 reads FQNEAQ. This CDR3 spans 14 amino acids. The CDR3 bases are TGTGCCAGCAGCCCAAGGGGTGGCAATCAGCCCCAGCATTTT. This codes for CASSPRGGNQPQHF.

CDR3 nucleotide sequence: TGTGCCAGCAGCCTTGTGCAGACCTACGAGCAGTACTTC. Translated: CASSLVQTYEQYF. V usage is TRBV11-2 and J usage is TRBJ2-7; D unresolved. The germline V gene has CDR1 SGHAT and CDR2 FQNNGV. Trimming took 5 bases from V and 2 from J, leaving 10 bases between them. The CDR3 extends over 13 amino acids.

The V gene is TRBV12-3 or TRBV12-4, the J gene TRBJ2-7, with a weak D call TRBD1 (5 bases). Trimming cost V 3 bases and J 5 bases, with 11 bases left between them. The CDR3 has 13 residues. The CDR3 reads CASSFSRADEQYF. CDR3 sequence (DNA): TGTGCCAGCAGTTTTTCCAGGGCCGACGAGCAGTACTTC.

The V call is TRBV28, the J call TRBJ1-1, with D possibly matching TRBD1 (6 bases). The CDR3 is 18 amino acids. From germline, CDR1 is MDHEN and CDR2 SYDVKM. V was clipped by 4 bases and J by 0 bases, with 21 bases between them. The CDR3 spells CASSSNFIRGGVNTEAFF. CDR3 DNA sequence: TGTGCCAGCAGTTCTAATTTTATACGAGGGGGTGTGAACACTGAAGCTTTCTTT.

The J gene is TRBJ1-2, the V gene TRBV11-2; 12 bases align to TRBD1. The germline V gene has CDR1 SGHAT and CDR2 FQNNGV. The CDR3 is 17 amino acids. V trimming: 1 base; J trimming: 5 bases; junction bases outside the gene matches: 8. The CDR3 sequence: CASSLAEGTGGGYGYTF. In DNA form, the CDR3 reads TGTGCCAGCAGCTTAGCAGAAGGGACAGGGGGCGGATATGGCTACACCTTC.

This clone has only a few counts. This chain uses TRBV19 with TRBJ1-5; D is unclear. V gave up 1 base and J gave up 0 bases, with 16 bases separating them. This CDR3 comprises 18 residues. Per germline, CDR1 LNHDA and CDR2 SQIVND (reference sequence). The CDR3 DNA sequence: TGTGCCAGTAGTATAGGCCCCGGGAACCTTTATAGCAATCAGCCCCAGCATTTT. It yields the protein CASSIGPGNLYSNQPQHF.

The gene calls are TRBV6-5 and TRBJ2-7; D is perhaps TRBD1 (6 bases). This CDR3 is built from 13 residues. CDR1 MNHEY and CDR2 SVGAGI come from the germline V gene. V lost 6 bases and J lost 2, with 11 bases in between. The CDR3: CASRPTGPYEQYF. The CDR3 DNA follows: TGTGCCAGCAGACCGACAGGCCCCTACGAGCAGTACTTC.

The rearrangement uses TRBV15 and TRBJ2-5, with TRBD1 matching over 8 bases. Trimming removed 6 bases from V and 0 bases from J; junction bases left unmatched: 6. This CDR3 is built from 15 residues. Germline CDR1 LNHNV, CDR2 YYDKDF (reference sequence). CDR3 region: CATSNRQGYQETQYF. The CDR3 DNA follows: TGTGCCACCAGTAATAGACAGGGGTACCAAGAGACCCAGTACTTC.

The gene calls are TRBV6-2 or TRBV6-3 and TRBJ2-1, with D perhaps TRBD2 (5 bases). Trimming took off 4 bases at V and 5 bases at J, with 9 bases between the two ends. This CDR3 has 13 amino acids. Germline CDR1 reads MNHEY; CDR2 reads SVGEGT. The CDR3 sequence: CASSWTAHNEQFF. DNA of the CDR3: TGTGCCAGCAGTTGGACTGCTCACAATGAGCAGTTCTTC.

The chain recombines TRBV27 with TRBJ2-5, with D perhaps matching TRBD2 (5 bases). Trimming took 3 bases from V and 4 from J, leaving 12 bases between them. Germline loops: CDR1 MNHEY, CDR2 SMNVEV (reference sequence). The CDR3 loop spans 14 amino acids. CDR3 DNA sequence: TGTGCCAGCAGTTTGCAGCGGACGGCAGAGACCCAGTACTTC. This sequence encodes CASSLQRTAETQYF.

The rearrangement links TRBV5-5 to TRBJ2-4; TRBD2 agrees at 7 bases. Germline trimming cut 3 bases from V and 13 bases from J; bases unmatched to any gene: 13. Germline values: CDR1 SGHKS, CDR2 YYEKEE (reference sequence). The CDR3 spans 14 residues. CDR3 in amino acids: CASSSLGGIGVQYF. In DNA, the CDR3 is TGTGCCAGCAGCTCGTTGGGGGGGATCGGCGTCCAGTACTTC.

The chain couples TRBV7-9 to TRBJ1-1, with 11 positions matching TRBD1. Germline V gene sequence: CDR1 SEHNR, CDR2 FQNEAQ (reference sequence). The CDR3 runs to 17 residues. J was trimmed by 3 bases and V by 5 bases; bases with no gene match: 11. The CDR3 here is CASSPDRTGGADTEAFF. In nucleotides, the CDR3 is TGTGCCAGCAGCCCGGATCGGACAGGGGGCGCGGACACTGAAGCTTTCTTT.

The chain employs TRBV18 and TRBJ2-2, with D unclear. V was trimmed by 3 bases and J by 4 bases, leaving 18 bases between them. CDR1 is KGHSH and CDR2 is LQKENI in the germline V gene. The CDR3 extends over 17 amino acids. For the CDR3, the DNA is TGTGCCAGCTCACCCCCGGTTTCACCCCCCCCCACCGGGGAGCTGTTTTTT. Translation gives CASSPPVSPPPTGELFF. Using reference TRBV18 and TRBJ2-2 for the parts outside the CDR3, the full variable domain is NAGVMQNPRHLVRRRGQEARLRCSPMKGHSHVYWYRQLPEEGLKFMVYLQKENIIDESGMPKERFSAEFPKEGPSILRIQQVVRGDSAAYFCASSPPVSPPPTGELFFGEGSRLTVL.

V gene TRBV6-5 combines with J gene TRBJ2-7; 8 positions match TRBD2. Looked up from germline, CDR1 is MNHEY and CDR2 is SVGAGI. There are 14 residues in the CDR3. The V and J ends lost 9 bases and 0 bases, in that order; junction bases with no gene match: 7. This chain's CDR3 is CASRGSGGSYEQYF. DNA for the CDR3: TGTGCCAGTCGGGGAAGCGGGGGCTCCTACGAGCAGTACTTC.

The chain links TRBV6-5 to TRBJ2-7; maybe TRBD2 (5 bases). There are 13 residues in the CDR3. Trimming left V 7 bases short and J 6 bases short, with 16 bases between. Germline loops: CDR1 MNHEY, CDR2 SVGAGI. CDR3 nucleotide sequence: TGTGCCAGCACCCGGGGTAGAGTAAGCGAGCAGTACTTC. As protein: CASTRGRVSEQYF.

The rearrangement joins TRBV4-1 to TRBJ2-1; the match to TRBD1 covers 7 bases. CDR3 length: 15 amino acids. Germline V CDR1 and CDR2: MGHRA, YSYEKL. The V segment lost 4 bases and the J segment 4 bases; nucleotides outside the gene matches: 7. This chain's CDR3 is CASSLRTGLYNEQFF. In DNA form, the CDR3 reads TGCGCCAGCAGCCTCCGGACAGGCCTTTACAATGAGCAGTTCTTC.

Turning to this clone: The junction departs from the called germline gene at one end, perhaps through a read error. J is TRBJ1-5 and V is TRBV7-9; D might be TRBD1 (6 bases). CDR1 is SEHNR, CDR2 FQNEAQ, per germline (reference sequence). The CDR3 extends over 19 amino acids. The CDR3 here is CASSLEAGTGSYSYQPQHF. CDR3 in DNA: TGTGCCAGCAGCTTAGAGGCAGGTACAGGGTCCTATAGCTATCAGCCCCAGCATTTT.